Listed below are T cell receptor beta chains from one sample, sequenced in a study of T cell responses to AZD1222 COVID-19 vaccine. Sequencing used immunoSEQ multiplex PCR; TCRdb keeps in-frame clones, though not all of them. The repertoire includes about 140,000 clones, 85% to 95% of them detected once, and around 1.5% sits in the top ten. The sequenced sample was peripheral blood, obtained on day 0 of AZD1222 vaccination. These receptors all come from an adult in good health. Each CDR3 is given with its conserved first and last residue. Each record gives: J gene, D gene, clone size, CDR3 length, V gene, CDR3 DNA, CDR3 protein. The D gene is left open where the match is weak. The size field is filled for only some rows; it gives once, few, many or a size class.

>TRBJ2-1|.|.|15|TRBV9
TGTGCCAGCAGCGCAGGAGTAGACTCCTACAATGAGCAGTTCTTC
CASSAGVDSYNEQFF
>TRBJ2-5|.|once|15|TRBV24-1
TGTGCCACCAGTGACTACACGGGCAGCCCCGGGACCCAGTACTTC
CATSDYTGSPGTQYF
>TRBJ2-7|TRBD2|.|15|TRBV7-9
TGTGCCAGCAGCTCGGGACTAGCGGAACTATACGAGCAGTACTTC
CASSSGLAELYEQYF
>TRBJ2-7|.|.|13|TRBV25-1
TGTGCCAGCAGTGAACACAGCGTGAACGAGCAGTACTTC
CASSEHSVNEQYF
>TRBJ2-1|TRBD2|.|16|TRBV5-1
TGCGCCAGCAGCACCTTAGCGGGGGGGCTTGGCAATGAGCAGTTCTTC
CASSTLAGGLGNEQFF
>TRBJ1-2|.|.|15|TRBV19
TGTGCCAGTAGTATCATCGACGGGCCGGGGGATGGCTACACCTTC
CASSIIDGPGDGYTF
>TRBJ2-1|.|.|15|TRBV19
TGTGCCAGTAGTGCAGACTGGTCCAACTACAATGAGCAGTTCTTC
CASSADWSNYNEQFF
>TRBJ2-3|.|once|15|TRBV5-5
TGTGCCAGCAGCTTAGACCCTGTGCCCACAGATACGCAGTATTTT
CASSLDPVPTDTQYF
>TRBJ2-7|.|.|15|TRBV19
TGTGCCAGTAGTTACGCGGGACAGCTCTCCTACGAGCAGTACTTC
CASSYAGQLSYEQYF
>TRBJ1-3|TRBD1|.|16|TRBV9
TGTGCCAGCAGCGTAGAGGACAGGGCCTCTGGAAACACCATATATTTT
CASSVEDRASGNTIYF
>TRBJ1-2|.|.|13|TRBV14
TGTGCCAGCAGCCAACAGGCCAACTATGGCTACACCTTC
CASSQQANYGYTF
>TRBJ2-2|.|.|14|TRBV4-1
TGCGCCAGCAGCCAGAACATGAACACCGGGGAGCTGTTTTTT
CASSQNMNTGELFF
>TRBJ2-7|.|.|11|TRBV9
TGTGCCAGCAGCGTAGAGGACGAGCAGTACTTC
CASSVEDEQYF
>TRBJ2-1|.|.|15|TRBV6-2/TRBV6-3
TGTGCCAGCAGTTACGTAGCGGACTCCTACAATGAGCAGTTCTTC
CASSYVADSYNEQFF
>TRBJ2-7|.|.|14|TRBV2
TGTGCCAGCAGTGAAGCGTACCGCTCCTACGAGCAGTACTTC
CASSEAYRSYEQYF
>TRBJ2-7|TRBD2|.|14|TRBV6-5
TGTGCCAGCGACACTAGCGGGGGGACCTACGAGCAGTACTTC
CASDTSGGTYEQYF
>TRBJ2-7|.|.|16|TRBV4-1
TGCGCCAGCAGCCAAGATATGGAGGAGAGCTCCTACGAGCAGTACTTC
CASSQDMEESSYEQYF
>TRBJ2-1|TRBD2|few|14|TRBV6-4
TGTGCCAGCAGTGAGGGACTAGAGGGTGGTGAGCAGTTCTTC
CASSEGLEGGEQFF
>TRBJ1-1|.|few|15|TRBV12-5
TGTGCTAGTGGTTTGGGGACTTATTTGAACACTGAAGCTTTCTTT
CASGLGTYLNTEAFF
>TRBJ2-1|TRBD2|once|16|TRBV2
TGTGCCAGCAGGGATAGACTAGCGGGAGATTACAATGAGCAGTTCTTC
CASRDRLAGDYNEQFF
>TRBJ1-5|TRBD1|.|12|TRBV10-2
TGCGCCAGCAGTGACAGGGGGCAGCCCCAGCATTTT
CASSDRGQPQHF
>TRBJ2-5|.|few|10|TRBV5-8
TGTGCCAGCAGCTTTGAGACCCAGTACTTC
CASSFETQYF
>TRBJ1-1|.|.|14|TRBV28
TGTGCCAGCAGGTCCGGGACAAGGAACACTGAAGCTTTCTTT
CASRSGTRNTEAFF
>TRBJ1-2|TRBD1|.|15|TRBV5-6
TGTGCCAGCAGCTCCAGATACAGGGGCCCCTATGGCTACACCTTC
CASSSRYRGPYGYTF
>TRBJ1-1|.|.|12|TRBV28
TGTGCCAGCAGTTTTGTGACCACTGAAGCTTTCTTT
CASSFVTTEAFF
>TRBJ1-4|.|.|12|TRBV10-2
TGCGCCAGCAGCGGTTTAGGTGAAAAACTGTTTTTT
CASSGLGEKLFF
>TRBJ1-2|.|.|13|TRBV11-2
TGTGCCAGCAGCTATGGGGGCAACTATGGCTACACCTTC
CASSYGGNYGYTF